The source of this T cell receptor beta chain is a study of long-term antiretroviral therapy in people with HIV. Study observations and caveats: Those clones which expanded before ART made up the dominant part of the repertoire at all time points. Collection of the blood, which took place between the mid-2000s and the late 2010s, possibly occurred under older ART regimens.

The germline V gene encodes CDR1 SGHTA and CDR2 FQGNSA. The CDR3 has 16 residues. J gave up 6 bases and V 1 base, and 6 bases lay outside the gene matches. To note about this clone: As yet, its antigen is unknown.

Researchers report immunoSEQ v3.0 was run at survey level. Profiled with immunoSEQ multiplex PCR; TCRdb holds only in-frame clones, not every one. The table lists some 30,000 clones, approximately 94% of them singletons. The rearrangement joins TRBV7-2 to TRBJ2-2, with 9 bases matching TRBD2. The material sequenced was unsorted PBMCs, taken 7.4 years after starting antiretroviral therapy. This receptor was taken from a man between 50 and 59 years old with HIV. The CDR3, as DNA: TGTGCCAGCAGCTTAGGGGCTAGCGGGGTCCCCGGGGAGCTGTTTTTT. Translating gives CASSLGASGVPGELFF.